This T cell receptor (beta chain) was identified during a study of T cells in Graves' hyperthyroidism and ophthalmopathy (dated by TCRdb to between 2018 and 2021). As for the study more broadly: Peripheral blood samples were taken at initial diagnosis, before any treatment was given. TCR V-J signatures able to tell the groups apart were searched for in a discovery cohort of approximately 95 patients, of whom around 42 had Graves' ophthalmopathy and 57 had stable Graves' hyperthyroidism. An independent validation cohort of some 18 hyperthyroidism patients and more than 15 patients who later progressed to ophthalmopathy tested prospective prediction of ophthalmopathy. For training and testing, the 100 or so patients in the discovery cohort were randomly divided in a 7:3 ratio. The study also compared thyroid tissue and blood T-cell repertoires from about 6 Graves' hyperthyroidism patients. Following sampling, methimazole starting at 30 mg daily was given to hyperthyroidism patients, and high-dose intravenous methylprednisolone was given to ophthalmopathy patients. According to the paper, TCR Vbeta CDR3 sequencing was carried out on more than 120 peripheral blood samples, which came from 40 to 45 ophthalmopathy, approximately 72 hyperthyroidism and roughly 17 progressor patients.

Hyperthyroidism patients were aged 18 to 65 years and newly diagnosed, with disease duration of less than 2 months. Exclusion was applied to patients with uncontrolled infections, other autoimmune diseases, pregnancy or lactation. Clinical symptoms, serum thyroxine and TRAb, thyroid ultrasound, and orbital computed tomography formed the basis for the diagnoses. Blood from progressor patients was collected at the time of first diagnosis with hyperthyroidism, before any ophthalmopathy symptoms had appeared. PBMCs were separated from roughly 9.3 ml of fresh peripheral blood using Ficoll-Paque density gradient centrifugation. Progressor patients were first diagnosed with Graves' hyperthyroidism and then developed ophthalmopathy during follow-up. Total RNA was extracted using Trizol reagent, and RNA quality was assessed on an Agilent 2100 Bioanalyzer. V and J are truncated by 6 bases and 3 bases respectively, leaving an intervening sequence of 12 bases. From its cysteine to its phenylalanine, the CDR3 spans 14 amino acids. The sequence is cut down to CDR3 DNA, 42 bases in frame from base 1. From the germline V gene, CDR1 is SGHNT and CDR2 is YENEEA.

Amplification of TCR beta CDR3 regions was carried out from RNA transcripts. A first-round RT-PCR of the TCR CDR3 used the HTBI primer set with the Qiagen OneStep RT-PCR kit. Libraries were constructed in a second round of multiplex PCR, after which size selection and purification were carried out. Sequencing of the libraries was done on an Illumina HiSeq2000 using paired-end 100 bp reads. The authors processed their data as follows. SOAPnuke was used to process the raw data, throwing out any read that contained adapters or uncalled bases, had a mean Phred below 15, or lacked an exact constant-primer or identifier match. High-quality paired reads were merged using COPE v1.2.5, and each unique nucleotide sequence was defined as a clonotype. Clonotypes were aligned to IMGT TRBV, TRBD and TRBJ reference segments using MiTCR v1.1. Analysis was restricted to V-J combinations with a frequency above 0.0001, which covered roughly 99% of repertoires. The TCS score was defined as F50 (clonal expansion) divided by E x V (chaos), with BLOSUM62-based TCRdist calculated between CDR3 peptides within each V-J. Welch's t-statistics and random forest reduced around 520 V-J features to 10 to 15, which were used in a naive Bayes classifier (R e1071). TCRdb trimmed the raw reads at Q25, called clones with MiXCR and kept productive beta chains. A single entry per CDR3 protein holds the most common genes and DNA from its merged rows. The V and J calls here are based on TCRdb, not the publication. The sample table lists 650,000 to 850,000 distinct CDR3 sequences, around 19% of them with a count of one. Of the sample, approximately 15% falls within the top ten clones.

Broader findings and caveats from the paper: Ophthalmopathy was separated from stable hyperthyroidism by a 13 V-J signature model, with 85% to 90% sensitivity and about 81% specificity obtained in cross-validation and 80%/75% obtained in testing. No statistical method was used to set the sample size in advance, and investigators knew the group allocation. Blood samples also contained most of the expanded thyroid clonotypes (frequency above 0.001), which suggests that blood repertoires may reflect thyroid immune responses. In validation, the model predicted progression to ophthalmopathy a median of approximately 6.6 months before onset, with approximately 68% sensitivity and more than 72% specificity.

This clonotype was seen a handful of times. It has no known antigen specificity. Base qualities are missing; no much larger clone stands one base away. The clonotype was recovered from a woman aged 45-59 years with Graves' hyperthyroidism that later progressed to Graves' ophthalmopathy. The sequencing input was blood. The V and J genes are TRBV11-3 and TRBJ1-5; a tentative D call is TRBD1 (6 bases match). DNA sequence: TGTGCCAGCAGATCAAACAGGGACAATCAGCCCCAGCATTTT. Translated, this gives CASRSNRDNQPQHF. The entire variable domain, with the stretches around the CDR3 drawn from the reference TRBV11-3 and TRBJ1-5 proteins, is EAGVVQSPRYKIIEKKQPVAFWCNPISGHNTLYWYLQNLGQGPELLIRYENEEAVDDSQLPKDRFSAERLKGVDSTLKIQPAELGDSAVYLCASRSNRDNQPQHFGDGTRLSIL.